The next 2 T cell receptor beta chains were all read from a single sample in a study of cytomegalovirus exposure and HLA in healthy donors. PCR was performed using 60 Vbeta and 13 Jbeta primers. Only in-frame clones appear in the TCRdb table, and some are missing; sequencing was by immunoSEQ multiplex PCR. The sample consists of 80,000 or so clones, around 68% of them appearing once. The source material was PBMCs. These TCRs come from a man aged 30-40 years in good health and CMV-seropositive.

The genes are TRBV19 and TRBJ2-5, with D possibly matching TRBD1 (5 bases). Between the trimmed V and J ends, which lost 6 bases and 1 base, there was a span of 15 bases. Germline V gene sequence: CDR1 LNHDA, CDR2 SQIVND (reference sequence). The CDR3 runs to 15 residues. CDR3 residues: CASSWSPTVQETQYF. CDR3 in DNA: TGTGCCAGTAGCTGGTCCCCGACAGTCCAAGAGACCCAGTACTTC.

The chain links TRBV6-1 to TRBJ2-5; tentatively, D is TRBD2 (5 bases). The CDR3 spans 14 residues. V lost 5 bases, J lost 5 bases, and 15 bases lay in between. Germline loops: CDR1 MNHNS, CDR2 SASEGT. CDR3 protein: CASSRGSGWETQYF. The CDR3 bases are TGTGCCAGCAGTCGAGGGAGCGGCTGGGAGACCCAGTACTTC.